This T cell receptor (beta chain) was profiled in a study of cytotoxic CD8 clonotypes in ibrutinib-treated CLL. The wider study: Outcomes included around 25 partial and 2 complete responses; after median roughly 70 months, roughly 15 stayed remitted and about 12 progressed.

Generated by immunoSEQ multiplex PCR, the TCRdb table keeps only in-frame clones and is missing some. Of about 84,000 clones in the sample, more than 70% were seen once. The germline V gene encodes CDR1 KGHSH and CDR2 LQKENI. This CDR3 has 12 residues. The V and J ends lost 2 bases and 2 bases respectively, with 4 bases between them. Source: PBMCs, taken before ibrutinib treatment. The source is a human donor with chronic lymphocytic leukemia. This chain uses TRBV18 with TRBJ2-7, with unresolved D. In nucleotides, the CDR3 is TGTGCCAGCTCACCAGGGACCTACGAGCAGTACTTC. Its translation: CASSPGTYEQYF.